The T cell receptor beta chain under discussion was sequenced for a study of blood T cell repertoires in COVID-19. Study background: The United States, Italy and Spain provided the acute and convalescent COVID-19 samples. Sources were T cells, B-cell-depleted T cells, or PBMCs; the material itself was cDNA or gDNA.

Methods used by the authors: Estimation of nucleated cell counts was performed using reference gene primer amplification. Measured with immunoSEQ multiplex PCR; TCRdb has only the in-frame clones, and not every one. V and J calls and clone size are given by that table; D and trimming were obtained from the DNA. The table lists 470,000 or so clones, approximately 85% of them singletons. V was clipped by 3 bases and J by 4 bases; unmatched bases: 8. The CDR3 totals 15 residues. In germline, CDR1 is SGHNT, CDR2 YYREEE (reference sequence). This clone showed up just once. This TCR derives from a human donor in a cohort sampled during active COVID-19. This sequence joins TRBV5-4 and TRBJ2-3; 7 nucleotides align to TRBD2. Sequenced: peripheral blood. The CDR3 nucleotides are TGTGCCAGCAGCTACCAAGGCGGGAGACCAGATACGCAGTATTTT. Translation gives CASSYQGGRPDTQYF.